This T cell receptor (beta chain) was captured in a study of blood T cells in healthy people across ages (dated by TCRdb to about 2015). Regarding the complete study: In model experiments, template switching captured roughly one uniquely barcoded TCR beta cDNA molecule for every two T cells. The study measured age-related changes in TCR beta repertoire diversity using deep sequencing normalized with unique cDNA molecular identifiers. Four age groups were formed from the donors: young (average approximately 15 years), middle-aged (approximately 39), aged (around 68) and long-lived (about 80). The study analyzed two additional independent replicas of 1 million unique cDNA reads from the same blood draw for two donors, one aged 18 to 30 and one aged 80 or older.

The roughly 39 donors, aged about 6 to 100 years, were systemically healthy Caucasian individuals from Russia. Around 9.7 milliliters of peripheral blood were collected from each donor into EDTA-treated Vacutainer tubes. Ficoll-Paque density-gradient centrifugation was used to isolate PBMCs, with at least 6 million per sample. Total RNA, at least 5 micrograms per sample, was extracted from PBMCs with Trizol reagent. Naive CD45RAhigh/CD27high T cell percentages were measured by flow cytometry on a PBMC aliquot from every donor. The receptor library was made with 5' RACE. Instrument on record: Illumina HiSeq 2500. A second PCR of roughly 6 to 12 cycles was performed with a sample-barcoded 5' primer and a J-beta primer mix. Each TCR beta cDNA molecule received a unique molecular identifier from a template-switch 5' adaptor carrying 12 random nucleotides. Each sample yielded at least 2.5 million CDR3-containing paired-end reads. First-strand cDNA synthesis was performed from all RNA using the Mint cDNA synthesis kit, with priming by a TRBC-specific oligonucleotide. Following uracil-DNA glycosylase treatment, a first 18-cycle PCR with universal primers M1SS and BC2_uni_R was performed on all cDNA. The study's own analysis went as follows. For normalization, 1 million high-quality reads were randomly selected from each sample, with every read carrying a distinct molecular identifier. Reads with shared molecular identifiers were discarded instead of being binned into consensus sequences. MiTCR, run with a Q25 quality threshold and the strictest error-elimination algorithm, handled CDR3 identification, clonotype clustering and error correction. Lower-bound total TCR beta diversity was estimated with a nonparametric unseen species model using Euler transformation. The raw public data were reprocessed by TCRdb itself: fastp quality trimming at Q25, MiXCR clonotype calling, in-frame beta chains only. Rows with a matching CDR3 protein are joined into one entry that keeps the most common DNA and genes. The authors' filters were not applied to this entry. Counted in this sample were around 1,000,000 distinct CDR3 sequences; 20% to 25% of them appeared once. The ten largest clones capture less than 0.85% of the sample.

This clonotype was seen a handful of times. Its specific antigen is unknown. No qualities accompany the bases; no much larger clone lies one base away. Results and caveats for the whole study, not just this receptor: Donor CMV infection status was unknown, potentially confounding age-related changes in expanded clonotypes. Conclusive comparison of naive and antigen-experienced compartments was prevented by the profiling of bulk unsorted PBMCs. Observed TCR beta diversity per million T cells fell roughly linearly with age, and a significant reduction was already apparent by age roughly 40. The percentage of naive T cells measured by flow cytometry correlated strongly with observed TCR beta diversity. Compared with the aged group, the long-lived group had more naive CD4+ T cells, fewer expanded clones and increased TCR diversity, suggesting age selection. Estimates of total diversity from one million sequenced T cells were regarded as lower bounds and underestimates.

The CDR3 runs 13 amino acids, cysteine and phenylalanine included. The sequence is cut down to CDR3 DNA, 39 bases in frame from base 1. Cut back by 3 bases and 5 bases, the V and J ends lie 8 bases apart. According to the germline V gene, CDR1 reads MDHEN and CDR2 reads SYDVKM. These same data were also listed under a study on T cells of mothers and their children. The second study also describes: Nine systemically healthy Caucasian individuals, comprising three mothers and their six children, were included as donors. cDNA synthesis consumed the entire amount of extracted RNA, loaded at about 1.6 ug RNA in each 15 ul reaction. Sample barcodes and 2-4 random nucleotides were added via the M1S primer in the second PCR. Each mother yielded over 9.5 million TCR beta CDR3 reads and each child 3 million to 3.5 million reads. In both related and unrelated pairs, thymic selection shapes the output of TCR recombination in a similar way, with inherited differences having only a minor effect. Related mother-child pairs always showed normalized repertoire overlap that was slightly higher than in unrelated mother-child pairs, though the difference was never significant. No persistent microchimeric T cell clones were found, with a detection sensitivity of roughly 100 clones per million clonotypes. To look for features that set related mother-child pairs apart from unrelated individuals, the researchers ran deep NGS to compare the TCR beta repertoires of mothers and children. On average, the children were roughly 10 +/- 4 years old, while the mothers were approximately 41 +/- 4 years old. After adapter ligation with NEBNext reagents, the libraries were sequenced on Illumina HiSeq 2000 with 100+100 nt paired-end reads. To prevent cross-contamination, the mother and child libraries were prepared one month apart and sequenced in separate runs. For each donor, somewhere between 500,000 and 2,000,000 distinct TCR beta clonotypes were identified. Naive TCR beta clonotypes were estimated from low-frequency clonotypes matched to each donor's FACS-determined naive share, without sorting.

The clonotype originates from a girl aged 2 to 10 in good health. The V gene is TRBV28 and the J gene is TRBJ2-1; TRBD2 might be the D gene, on 5 matching bases. The sample comprised blood. This receptor has the CDR3 CASSFGLHNEQFF. The DNA reads as follows: TGTGCCAGCAGTTTCGGACTTCACAATGAGCAGTTCTTC. Reference TRBV28 and TRBJ2-1 proteins supply the regions before and after the CDR3; the full variable domain is: DVKVTQSSRYLVKRTGEKVFLECVQDMDHENMFWYRQDPGLGLRLIYFSYDVKMKEKGDIPEGYSVSREKKERFSLILESASTNQTSMYLCASSFGLHNEQFFGPGTRLTVL.